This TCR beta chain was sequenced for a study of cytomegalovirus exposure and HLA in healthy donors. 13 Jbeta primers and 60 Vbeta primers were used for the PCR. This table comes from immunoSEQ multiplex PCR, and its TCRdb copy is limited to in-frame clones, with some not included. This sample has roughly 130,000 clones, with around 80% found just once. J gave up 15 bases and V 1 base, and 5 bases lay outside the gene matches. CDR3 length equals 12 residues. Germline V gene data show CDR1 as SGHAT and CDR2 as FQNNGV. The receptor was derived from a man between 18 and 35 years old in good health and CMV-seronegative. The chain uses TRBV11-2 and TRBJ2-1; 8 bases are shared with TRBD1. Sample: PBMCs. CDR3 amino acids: CASSLAGGAGFF. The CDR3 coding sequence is TGTGCCAGCAGCTTAGCAGGGGGCGCAGGGTTCTTC.